The clone carrying this TCR beta chain was counted once. Its antigen is unidentified. This sample is drawn from a study of cytomegalovirus exposure and HLA in healthy donors. Across the whole study: The study placed approximately 81% of its roughly 400 genotyped donors in the Caucasian-associated ancestry cluster. Study findings and constraints: Versus the roughly 640-donor mean, an Asian-associated ancestry cluster reportedly showed fewer N-insertions in a later analysis.

There are 14 residues in the CDR3. The V end was cut by 4 bases, the J end by 3 bases, with 9 bases between. CDR1 and CDR2 (germline): SGHNT, YENEEA. Primers for the PCR totalled 60 Vbeta and 13 Jbeta. The repertoire was sequenced with immunoSEQ multiplex PCR; TCRdb's copy has only in-frame clones and lacks some. Of 90,000 to 150,000 clones listed, roughly 70% are singletons. Sequencing was performed on PBMCs. The genes are TRBV11-3 and TRBJ2-2; perhaps TRBD2 as D (5 bases). This TCR was sampled from a woman in her forties in good health and CMV-seropositive. CDR3 region: CASSSPGDTGELFF. The DNA for the CDR3 is TGTGCCAGCAGCTCCCCCGGGGACACCGGGGAGCTGTTTTTT.